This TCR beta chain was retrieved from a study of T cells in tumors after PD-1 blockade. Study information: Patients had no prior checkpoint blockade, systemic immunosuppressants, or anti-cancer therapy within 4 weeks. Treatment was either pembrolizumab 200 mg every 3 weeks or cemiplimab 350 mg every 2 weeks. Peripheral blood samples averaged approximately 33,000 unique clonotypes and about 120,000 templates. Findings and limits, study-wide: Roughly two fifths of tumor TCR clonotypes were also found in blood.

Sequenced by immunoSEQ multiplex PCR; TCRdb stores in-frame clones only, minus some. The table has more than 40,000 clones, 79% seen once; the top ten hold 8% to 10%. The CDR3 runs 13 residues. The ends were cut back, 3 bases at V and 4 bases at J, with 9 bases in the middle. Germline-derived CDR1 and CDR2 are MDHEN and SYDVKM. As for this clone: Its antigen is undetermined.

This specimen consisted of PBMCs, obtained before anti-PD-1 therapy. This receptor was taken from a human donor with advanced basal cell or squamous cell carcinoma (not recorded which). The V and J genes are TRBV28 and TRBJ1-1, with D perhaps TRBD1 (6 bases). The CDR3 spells CASSFTGTTEAFF. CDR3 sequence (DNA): TGTGCCAGCAGTTTTACAGGGACCACTGAAGCTTTCTTT.